The next 2 T cell receptor beta chains were all read from a single sample in a study of blood T cell repertoires in COVID-19. Some clones are missing from TCRdb's copy, which holds only in-frame ones; the method was immunoSEQ multiplex PCR. This sample yields fewer than 300,000 clones, of which more than 70% are seen a single time; around 0.91% belongs to the top ten. The source material was peripheral blood. Receptors were obtained from a woman aged 40 to 50 who had recovered from COVID-19.

The chain joins TRBV5-3 to TRBJ2-2; 10 nucleotides align to TRBD2. TRBV5-3 is filed as an ORF, its function uncertain. The CDR3 is 17 residues long. With 1 base clipped from V and 0 bases from J, the junction kept 3 bases outside the gene matches. The CDR3 DNA reads as TGTGCCAGAAGCTTGCAGCGGGAGGGCCCGAACACCGGGGAGCTGTTTTTT. It translates to CARSLQREGPNTGELFF.

The chain recombines TRBV2 with TRBJ1-3; TRBD1 might be the D (5 bases). V dropped 6 bases and J dropped 0 bases, with 15 bases sitting between them. CDR1 is SNHLY and CDR2 is FYNNEI in the germline V gene. The CDR3 contains 16 residues. The CDR3 sequence: CASSHSRVASGNTIYF. In DNA, the CDR3 is TGTGCCAGCAGCCACTCCAGGGTGGCCTCTGGAAACACCATATATTTT.